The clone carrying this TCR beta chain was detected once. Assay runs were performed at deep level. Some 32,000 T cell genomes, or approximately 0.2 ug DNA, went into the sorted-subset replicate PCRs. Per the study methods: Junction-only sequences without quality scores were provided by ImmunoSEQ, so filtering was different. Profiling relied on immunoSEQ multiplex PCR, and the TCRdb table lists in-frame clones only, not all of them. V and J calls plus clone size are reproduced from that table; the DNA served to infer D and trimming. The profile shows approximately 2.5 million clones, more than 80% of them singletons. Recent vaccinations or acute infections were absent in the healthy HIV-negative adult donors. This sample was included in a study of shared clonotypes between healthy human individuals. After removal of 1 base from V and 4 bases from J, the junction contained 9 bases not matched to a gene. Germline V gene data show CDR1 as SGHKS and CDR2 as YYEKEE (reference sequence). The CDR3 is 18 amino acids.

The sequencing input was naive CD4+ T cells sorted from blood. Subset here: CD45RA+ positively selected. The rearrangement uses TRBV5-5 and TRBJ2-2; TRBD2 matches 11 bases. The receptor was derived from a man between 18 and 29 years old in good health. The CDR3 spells CASSLFGTSGSSTGELFF. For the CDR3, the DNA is TGTGCCAGCAGCTTGTTTGGAACTAGCGGGAGTTCCACCGGGGAGCTGTTTTTT.